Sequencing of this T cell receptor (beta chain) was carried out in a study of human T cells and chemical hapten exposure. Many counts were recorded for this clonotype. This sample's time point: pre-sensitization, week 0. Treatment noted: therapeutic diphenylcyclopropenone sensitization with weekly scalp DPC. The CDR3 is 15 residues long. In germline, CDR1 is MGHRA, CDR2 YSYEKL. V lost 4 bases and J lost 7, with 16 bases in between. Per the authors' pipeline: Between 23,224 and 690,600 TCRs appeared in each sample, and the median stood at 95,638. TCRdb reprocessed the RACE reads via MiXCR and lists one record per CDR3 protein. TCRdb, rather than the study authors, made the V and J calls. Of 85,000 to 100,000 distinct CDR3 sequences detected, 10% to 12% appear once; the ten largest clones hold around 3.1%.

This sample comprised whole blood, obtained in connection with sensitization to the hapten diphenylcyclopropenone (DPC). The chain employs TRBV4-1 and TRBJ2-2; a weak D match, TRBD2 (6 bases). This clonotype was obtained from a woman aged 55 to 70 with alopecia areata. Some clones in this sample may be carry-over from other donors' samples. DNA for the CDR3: TGCGCCAGCAGCCCCCGGGCTAGCGCGGACGGGGAGCTGTTTTTT. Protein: CASSPRASADGELFF.